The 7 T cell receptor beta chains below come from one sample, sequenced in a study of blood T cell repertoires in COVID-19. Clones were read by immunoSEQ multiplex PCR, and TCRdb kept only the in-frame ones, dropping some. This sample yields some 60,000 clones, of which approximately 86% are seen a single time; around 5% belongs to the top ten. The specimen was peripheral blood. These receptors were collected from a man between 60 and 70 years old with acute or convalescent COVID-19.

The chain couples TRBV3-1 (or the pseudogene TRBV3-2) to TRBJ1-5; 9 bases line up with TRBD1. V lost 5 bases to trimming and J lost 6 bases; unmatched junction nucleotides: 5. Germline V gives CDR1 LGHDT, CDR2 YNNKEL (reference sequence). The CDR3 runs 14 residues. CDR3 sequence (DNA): TGTGCCAGCAGCGTCCGGACAGGGGCTCAGCCCCAGCATTTT. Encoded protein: CASSVRTGAQPQHF.

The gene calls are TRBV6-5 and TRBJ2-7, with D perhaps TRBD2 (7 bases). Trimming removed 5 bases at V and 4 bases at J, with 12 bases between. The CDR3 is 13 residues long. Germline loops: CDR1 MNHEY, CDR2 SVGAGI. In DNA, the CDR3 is TGTGCCAGCAGTAAGGGAGGGGGGTACGAGCAGTACTTC. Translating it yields CASSKGGGYEQYF.

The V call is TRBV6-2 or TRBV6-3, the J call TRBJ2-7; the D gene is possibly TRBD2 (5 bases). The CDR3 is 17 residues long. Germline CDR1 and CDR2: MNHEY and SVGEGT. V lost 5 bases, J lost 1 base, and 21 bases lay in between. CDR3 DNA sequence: TGTGCCAGCAGTCCGTCCGACGGGCAGGAGGCGTCCTACGAGCAGTACTTC. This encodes CASSPSDGQEASYEQYF.

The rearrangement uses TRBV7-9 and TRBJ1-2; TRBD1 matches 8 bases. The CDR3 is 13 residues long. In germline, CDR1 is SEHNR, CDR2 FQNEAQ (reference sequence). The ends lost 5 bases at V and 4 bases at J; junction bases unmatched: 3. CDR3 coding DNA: TGTGCCAGCAGCCCGGACAGGGCCTATGGCTACACCTTC. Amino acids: CASSPDRAYGYTF.

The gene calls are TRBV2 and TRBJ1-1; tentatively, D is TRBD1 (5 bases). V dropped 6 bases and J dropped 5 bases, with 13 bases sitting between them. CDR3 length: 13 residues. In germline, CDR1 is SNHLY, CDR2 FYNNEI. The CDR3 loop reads CASRAGVGTEAFF. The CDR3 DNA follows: TGTGCCAGCAGGGCGGGGGTCGGGACTGAAGCTTTCTTT.

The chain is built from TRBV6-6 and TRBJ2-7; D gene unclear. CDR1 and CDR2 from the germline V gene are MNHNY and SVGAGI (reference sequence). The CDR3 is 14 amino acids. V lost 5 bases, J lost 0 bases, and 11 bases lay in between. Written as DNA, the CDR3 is TGTGCCAGCAGTCGACCGAGTAGCTCCTACGAGCAGTACTTC. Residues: CASSRPSSSYEQYF.

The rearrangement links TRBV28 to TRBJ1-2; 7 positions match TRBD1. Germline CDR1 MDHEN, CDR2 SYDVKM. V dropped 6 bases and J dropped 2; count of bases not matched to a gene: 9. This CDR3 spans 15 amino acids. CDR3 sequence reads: CASSSATGPNYGYTF. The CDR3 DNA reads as TGTGCCAGCAGCTCGGCGACAGGGCCGAACTATGGCTACACCTTC.